The 9 T cell receptor beta chains reported below all come from one sample, sequenced in a study of blood T cell repertoires in COVID-19. Using immunoSEQ multiplex PCR, the repertoire was profiled, and TCRdb retains in-frame clones only, with some absent. The data hold more than 90,000 clones, with approximately 86% observed a single time. Sequences were obtained from peripheral blood. These receptors came from a man between 35 and 55 years old with acute or convalescent COVID-19.

The count of this clone is one. This chain links TRBV29-1 with TRBJ1-3; tentatively, D is TRBD1 (5 bases). Trimming took 7 bases from V and 0 from J, leaving 10 bases between them. The CDR3 loop spans 13 amino acids. Germline lookup yields CDR1 SQVTM and CDR2 ANQGSEA. This CDR3 is CSGRQSSGNTIYF. In DNA form, the CDR3 reads TGCAGCGGAAGACAGAGCTCTGGAAACACCATATATTTT. The full variable domain, rest sourced from reference TRBV29-1 and TRBJ1-3, is SAVISQKPSRDICQRGTSLTIQCQVDSQVTMMFWYRQQPGQSLTLIATANQGSEATYESGFVIDKFPISRPNLTFSTLTVSNMSPEDSSIYLCSGRQSSGNTIYFGEGSWLTVV.

The gene calls are TRBV30 and TRBJ2-1, with 9 bases that match TRBD2. The length of the CDR3 is 16 residues. J lost 6 bases, V lost 0 bases, and 9 bases had no gene match. Germline loops: CDR1 GTSNPN, CDR2 SVGIG (reference sequence). CDR3 DNA sequence: TGTGCCTGGAGTGTACGTCGTAGCGGGAGAGCCAATGAGCAGTTCTTC. Amino acid sequence: CAWSVRRSGRANEQFF.

This chain joins TRBV10-3 and TRBJ2-1; 13 bases align to TRBD2. CDR3 length equals 18 residues. Looked up from germline, CDR1 is ENHRY and CDR2 is SYGVKD. Losses at the gene ends were 8 bases for V and 8 bases for J; bases not matched to a gene: 18. The CDR3 DNA sequence: TGTGCCATCGGGGCCGGGGTTACTAGCGGGAGGGCCGTCGATGAGCAGTTCTTC. Its translation is CAIGAGVTSGRAVDEQFF.

This sequence joins TRBV6-4 and TRBJ1-2; D remains unclear. Germline V gene data show CDR1 as MRHNA and CDR2 as SNTAGT. The V end lost 5 bases, the J end lost 8 bases, and 15 bases lay between the germline ends. This CDR3 has 13 residues. The CDR3 region has the DNA TGTGCCAGCAGTAGGATGGAGGGTGAAGGCTACACCTTC. As protein: CASSRMEGEGYTF.

The chain is built from TRBV2 and TRBJ2-3; D remains unclear. V was trimmed by 5 bases and J by 3 bases, leaving 6 bases between them. The length of the CDR3 is 12 residues. CDR1 SNHLY and CDR2 FYNNEI come from the germline V gene. CDR3 nucleotides: TGTGCCAGCAGTTACTTGACAGATACGCAGTATTTT. It translates to CASSYLTDTQYF.

This chain uses TRBV2 with TRBJ1-4; 9 positions match TRBD1. The CDR3 length is 15 residues. With 6 bases clipped from V and 2 bases from J, the junction kept 4 bases outside the gene matches. The germline V gene encodes CDR1 SNHLY and CDR2 FYNNEI. DNA of the CDR3: TGTGCCAGCAGGCCCGACAGGGGGACTAATGAAAAACTGTTTTTT. Protein sequence: CASRPDRGTNEKLFF.

The chain carries TRBV2 and TRBJ1-6; possibly TRBD1 for D (5 bases). Germline V gene lookup returns CDR1 SNHLY and CDR2 FYNNEI. This CDR3 contains 12 residues. Deletions cut 8 bases from V and 6 bases from J, with 8 bases between. The CDR3 region is CASFRVNSPLHF. DNA for the CDR3: TGTGCCAGCTTCAGGGTTAATTCACCCCTCCACTTT. Based on the CDR3 plus reference TRBV2 and TRBJ1-6, the full variable domain is EPEVTQTPSHQVTQMGQEVILRCVPISNHLYFYWYRQILGQKVEFLVSFYNNEISEKSEIFDDQFSVERPDGSNFTLKIRSTKLEDSAMYFCASFRVNSPLHFGNGTRLTVT.

The chain links TRBV2 to TRBJ2-2, with 12 bases matching TRBD2. Germline V CDR1 and CDR2: SNHLY, FYNNEI. With V trimmed by 6 bases and J by 5 bases, 4 bases remained unmatched. CDR3 size: 15 residues. Here the CDR3 reads CASRTSGGLTGELFF. The CDR3 DNA is TGTGCCAGCAGGACTAGCGGGGGATTGACCGGGGAGCTGTTTTTT.

This clone turned up a few times. Other DNA sequences within the sample encode an identical CDR3. The V call is TRBV14, the J call TRBJ1-1; D gene uncertain. The CDR3 covers 15 residues. Germline CDR1 reads SGHDN; CDR2 reads FVKESK. The V end lost 5 bases, the J end lost 3 bases, and 16 bases lay between the germline ends. The CDR3 nucleotides are TGTGCCAGCAGCTTAAGACCCGAGGAGGACACTGAAGCTTTCTTT. It codes for CASSLRPEEDTEAFF. Together with reference TRBV14 and TRBJ1-1, the CDR3 gives the full variable domain: EAGVTQFPSHSVIEKGQTVTLRCDPISGHDNLYWYRRVMGKEIKFLLHFVKESKQDESGMPNNRFLAERTGGTYSTLKVQPAELEDSGVYFCASSLRPEEDTEAFFGQGTRLTVV.